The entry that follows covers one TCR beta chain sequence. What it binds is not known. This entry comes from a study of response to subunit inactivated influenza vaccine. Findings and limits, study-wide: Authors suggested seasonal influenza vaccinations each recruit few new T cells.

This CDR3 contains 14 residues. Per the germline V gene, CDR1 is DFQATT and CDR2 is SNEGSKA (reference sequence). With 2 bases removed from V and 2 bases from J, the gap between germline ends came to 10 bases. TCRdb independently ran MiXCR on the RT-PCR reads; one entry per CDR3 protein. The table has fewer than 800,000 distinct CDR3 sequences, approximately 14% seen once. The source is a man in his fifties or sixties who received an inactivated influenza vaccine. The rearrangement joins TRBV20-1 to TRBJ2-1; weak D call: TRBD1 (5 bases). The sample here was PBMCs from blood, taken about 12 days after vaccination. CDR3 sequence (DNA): TGCAGTGCTAGACACAGGACGGCCTACAATGAGCAGTTCTTC. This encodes CSARHRTAYNEQFF.